Shown below are 22 T cell receptor beta chains from a single sample sequenced in a study of blood T cells in healthy people across ages. A second PCR of about 7 to 12 cycles used a sample-barcoded 5' primer and a J-beta primer mix. TCRdb re-called the 5' RACE reads through MiXCR, storing one row per CDR3 protein. The sample carries hundreds of thousands of distinct CDR3 sequences, approximately 48% recorded once. What was sequenced was blood. The receptors derive from a man aged 60 to 69 in good health.

The chain is built from TRBV11-3 and TRBJ2-3; TRBD1 matches at 8 bases. The CDR3 extends over 16 amino acids. Germline CDR1 is SGHNT and CDR2 is YENEEA. J lost 2 bases, V lost 7 bases, and 11 bases had no gene match. Here the CDR3 DNA reads TGTGCCAGCACTCCGGACAGGGCTGGTTTCACAGATACGCAGTATTTT. It is translated as CASTPDRAGFTDTQYF.

As regards this clonotype: Mismatch with germline at one junction end may stem from a read error. This chain uses TRBV7-7 with TRBJ2-5; D possibly corresponds to TRBD2 (7 bases). This CDR3 is built from 14 residues. Germline V gives CDR1 SSHAT, CDR2 FNYEAQ (reference sequence). The CDR3 DNA sequence: TGTGCTAGCAGCTCCCGGGGGGCGGGAGAGACCCAGTACTTC. This encodes CASSSRGAGETQYF.

The chain recombines TRBV20-1 with TRBJ2-3, with D perhaps matching TRBD1 or TRBD2 (6 bases each). CDR1 and CDR2 (germline): DFQATT, SNEGSKA (reference sequence). The CDR3 has 17 amino acids. V lost 5 bases to trimming and J lost 7 bases, with 28 bases between them. The CDR3 nucleotides read TGCAGTGCTGATGGGAGGACTACCCCAAAAGGGGGTTATACGCAGTATTTT. This translates into CSADGRTTPKGGYTQYF.

This chain links TRBV5-1 with TRBJ2-2; D gene unclear. Germline V CDR1 and CDR2: SGHRS, YFSETQ. The ends were cut back, 0 bases at V and 0 bases at J, with 6 bases in the middle. This CDR3 region has 15 residues. The CDR3 loop is CASSLETTNTGELFF. The CDR3 DNA reads as TGCGCCAGCAGCTTGGAGACGACGAACACCGGGGAGCTGTTTTTT.

There are a few counts of this clonotype. V gene TRBV6-2 or TRBV6-3 combines with J gene TRBJ1-2; unclear D gene. The CDR3 is 11 amino acids. Per the germline V gene, CDR1 is MNHEY and CDR2 is SVGEGT. Deletions cut 5 bases from V and 3 bases from J, with 4 bases between. The CDR3 is CASSPDYGYTF. The CDR3 DNA follows: TGTGCCAGCAGTCCAGACTATGGCTACACCTTC.

This sequence joins TRBV12-3 or TRBV12-4 and TRBJ1-5, with a possible D match to TRBD1 (6 bases). This CDR3 spans 16 amino acids. The ends were cut back, 1 base at V and 3 bases at J, with 13 bases in the middle. The CDR3, as DNA: TGTGCCAGCAGTTTAGGAGCGGGGGGCGACAATCAGCCCCAGCATTTT. Translation: CASSLGAGGDNQPQHF.

Only one count was recorded for this clonotype. The chain combines TRBV7-2 with TRBJ1-2, with a tentative D call TRBD1 (6 bases). The CDR3 is 14 residues long. The germline V and J ends were trimmed by 4 bases and 5 bases, with 14 bases remaining between them. Germline loops: CDR1 SGHTA, CDR2 FQGNSA. CDR3 protein: CASSSAGGRYGYTF. The CDR3 region has the DNA TGTGCCAGCAGCTCTGCGGGGGGCCGGTATGGCTACACCTTC.

This chain joins TRBV4-3 and TRBJ2-3, with a possible D match to TRBD2 (6 bases). This CDR3 has 15 residues. Trimming pared 11 bases from V and 11 bases from J, leaving 29 bases between. CDR1 is LGHNA, CDR2 YSLEER, per germline. CDR3 sequence reads: CAANQAQEKNGGQYF. The CDR3 DNA follows: TGCGCCGCGAACCAAGCGCAAGAAAAAAACGGGGGGCAGTATTTT.

This clonotype has only one observation. The chain carries TRBV7-2 and TRBJ1-1; a possible D gene is TRBD1 (6 bases). This CDR3 contains 14 residues. The ends were cut back, 5 bases at V and 4 bases at J, with 14 bases in the middle. CDR1 and CDR2 from the germline V gene are SGHTA and FQGNSA. The CDR3 region has the DNA TGTGCCAGCAGCATAAACAGGGTTGGCACTGAAGCTTTCTTT. Residues: CASSINRVGTEAFF.

This clonotype has just one count. V usage is TRBV2 and J usage is TRBJ2-5; perhaps TRBD1 as D (6 bases). The J call is doubtful: the DNA matches TRBJ2-7 better. The CDR3 sequence is 16 residues long. CDR1 SNHLY and CDR2 FYNNEI come from the germline V gene. CDR3 DNA sequence: TGTGCCAGCAGGGATCTGACCGGGACACCCTGGGGCGAGCAGTACTTC. The encoded protein is CASRDLTGTPWGEQYF.

The chain joins TRBV5-1 to TRBJ1-1; D gene ambiguous. Looked up from germline, CDR1 is SGHRS and CDR2 is YFSETQ. This CDR3 is 13 amino acids long. Between the trimmed V and J ends, which lost 3 bases and 5 bases, there was a span of 11 bases. In DNA, the CDR3 is TGCGCCAGCAGCTGGCAACCTTGGACTGAAGCTTTCTTT. Protein product: CASSWQPWTEAFF. The entire variable domain, with the rest obtained from reference TRBV5-1 and TRBJ1-1, is as follows: KAGVTQTPRYLIKTRGQQVTLSCSPISGHRSVSWYQQTPGQGLQFLFEYFSETQRNKGNFPGRFSGRQFSNSRSEMNVSTLELGDSALYLCASSWQPWTEAFFGQGTRLTVV.

The chain employs TRBV20-1 and TRBJ1-6; 8 bases match TRBD1. The CDR3 has 14 amino acids. Germline V gene data show CDR1 as DFQATT and CDR2 as SNEGSKA (reference sequence). V lost 8 bases and J lost 7; bases outside the gene matches: 10. The CDR3 reads CSPGTGDLNSPLHF. The CDR3, as DNA: TGCAGTCCCGGGACAGGTGATTTGAATTCACCCCTCCACTTT.

V gene TRBV20-1 combines with J gene TRBJ2-5; D is uncertain. In germline, CDR1 is DFQATT, CDR2 SNEGSKA (reference sequence). The CDR3 sequence is 10 residues long. V was cut by 3 bases and J by 5 bases, with 4 bases left in between. CDR3 amino acids: CSASHETQYF. Written as DNA, the CDR3 is TGCAGTGCTAGTCACGAGACCCAGTACTTC.

The J gene is TRBJ2-3, the V gene TRBV2; no definite D call. CDR3 length: 12 amino acids. The V end was cut by 6 bases, the J end by 6 bases, with 10 bases between. Per germline, CDR1 SNHLY and CDR2 FYNNEI. In DNA, the CDR3 is TGTGCCAGCAGAGAGACTCGGGATACGCAGTATTTT. Protein: CASRETRDTQYF.

The rearrangement uses TRBV9 and TRBJ1-2; TRBD1 matches at 7 bases. CDR1 SGDLS and CDR2 YYNGEE come from the germline V gene. V lost 3 bases, J lost 8 bases, and 19 bases stayed unmatched. The CDR3 is made up of 17 amino acids. The DNA for the CDR3 is TGTGCCAGCAGCGGGGGCGGCAAAGTGAAGGGGGCGCAAGGCTACACCTTC. Amino acid sequence: CASSGGGKVKGAQGYTF.

This clonotype was seen only once. V gene TRBV20-1 combines with J gene TRBJ1-5; D ambiguous. In germline, CDR1 is DFQATT, CDR2 SNEGSKA (reference sequence). This CDR3 has 17 residues. Trimming removed 3 bases at V and 1 base at J, with 19 bases between. CDR3 bases: TGCAGTGCTAGCGAAAGCCCCGCACGACGGAGCAATCAGCCCCAGCATTTT. Translation: CSASESPARRSNQPQHF.

J is TRBJ2-3 and V is TRBV7-9, with a tentative D call TRBD1 (6 bases). The CDR3 sequence is 16 residues long. CDR1 and CDR2 from the germline V gene are SEHNR and FQNEAQ (reference sequence). Trimming took 1 base from V and 1 from J, leaving 12 bases between them. For the CDR3, the DNA is TGTGCCAGCAGCTTAGTGGCAGGGGAAGGCACAGATACGCAGTATTTT. The encoded protein is CASSLVAGEGTDTQYF.

The rearrangement links TRBV28 to TRBJ2-5; D unclear. V gave up 6 bases and J gave up 7 bases, with 15 bases separating them. The germline V gene encodes CDR1 MDHEN and CDR2 SYDVKM. The CDR3 runs to 13 residues. CDR3 sequence: CASSLTAPGTQYF. DNA of the CDR3: TGTGCCAGCAGCCTCACTGCACCGGGGACCCAGTACTTC. Combining the CDR3 with reference TRBV28 and TRBJ2-5 gives the whole variable domain DVKVTQSSRYLVKRTGEKVFLECVQDMDHENMFWYRQDPGLGLRLIYFSYDVKMKEKGDIPEGYSVSREKKERFSLILESASTNQTSMYLCASSLTAPGTQYFGPGTRLLVL.

This clonotype was detected only a few times. The genes are TRBV5-1 and TRBJ1-6, with TRBD1 as a possible D gene (6 bases). The CDR3 is made up of 13 amino acids. Trimming left V 4 bases short and J 8 bases short, with 10 bases between. Germline CDR1 SGHRS, CDR2 YFSETQ. CDR3 nucleotides: TGCGCCAGCAGCCGGGACACCGATTCACCCCTCCACTTT. Amino acid sequence: CASSRDTDSPLHF.

V usage is TRBV6-7 and J usage is TRBJ2-7; D is possibly TRBD2 (6 bases). TRBV6-7 is annotated as an ORF whose role is uncertain. The CDR3 has 13 residues. V lost 11 bases and J 0 bases, leaving 14 bases between the germline ends. The chain's CDR3 is CAASGVGSYEQYF. The CDR3 DNA sequence: TGTGCCGCCTCGGGGGTAGGCTCCTACGAGCAGTACTTC.

The chain employs TRBV2 and TRBJ2-1; a weak D match, TRBD1 (6 bases). This CDR3 region has 14 residues. Trimming cost V 2 bases and J 11 bases, with 16 bases left between them. The germline gives CDR1 SNHLY, CDR2 FYNNEI. CDR3 nucleotide sequence: TGTGCCAGCAGTGAAAGGGGTAGGGGGACCCAGCAGTTCTTC. Translating gives CASSERGRGTQQFF. Variable domain in full (rest from reference TRBV2 and TRBJ2-1): EPEVTQTPSHQVTQMGQEVILRCVPISNHLYFYWYRQILGQKVEFLVSFYNNEISEKSEIFDDQFSVERPDGSNFTLKIRSTKLEDSAMYFCASSERGRGTQQFFGPGTRLTVL.

This clonotype was recorded a few times. V gene TRBV27 combines with J gene TRBJ2-1; D call uncertain. Per the germline V gene, CDR1 is MNHEY and CDR2 is SMNVEV (reference sequence). Trimming took off 0 bases at V and 12 bases at J, with 12 bases between the two ends. The CDR3 sequence is 13 residues long. The CDR3, as DNA: TGTGCCAGCAGTTTATCATTAGCAGGCGGGCAGTTCTTC. Protein: CASSLSLAGGQFF.